This TCR beta chain was found in a study of shared clonotypes between healthy human individuals. The CDR3 has 15 amino acids. Germline loops: CDR1 LNHDA, CDR2 SQIVND (reference sequence). Trimming cost V 4 bases and J 7 bases; bases outside gene matches: 6. This table comes from immunoSEQ multiplex PCR, and its TCRdb copy is limited to in-frame clones, with some not included. The sample includes about 1 million clones, about 80% seen only once; the top ten take about 1.5%. The sequenced sample consisted of memory CD4+ T cells sorted from blood. As for subset: CD45RA-negative fraction. The chain links TRBV19 to TRBJ1-6; 8 bases match TRBD1. The TCR sequence derives from a man between 18 and 35 years old in good health. The DNA for the CDR3 is TGTGCCAGTAGTACGACAGGGGCGGGAAATTCACCCCTCCACTTT. Protein: CASSTTGAGNSPLHF.